This T cell receptor (beta chain) was sequenced in a study of blood T cell repertoires in COVID-19 (TCRdb year 2020). About the study as a whole: Collaborator samples came from the United States, Italy and Spain and covered acute and convalescent phases of COVID-19. Where available, HLA class I and class II types were obtained from metadata supplied by the sample provider rather than from assay-based typing. The material from the prospective study consisted of cDNA or gDNA derived from T cells, B-cell-depleted T cells, or PBMCs. Nearly every sample came with metadata listing a de-identified subject ID, COVID-19 status, age in years and sex. A freely available public database, intended as a resource for researchers studying the immune response to SARS-CoV-2, is where the repertoires were released. Deeply sampled blood TCRbeta repertoires from subjects exposed to, actively infected with, or recovered from COVID-19 were included in the dataset. The samples were drawn from two sources: the first 160 participants of the ongoing ImmuneRACE study, and 1,200 or so subjects contributed by 6 global collaborators. Overall study results and their limits: Clinical and demographic metadata were provided uncurated, with the amount varying by source and participant.

Collaborating institutions collected whole blood in K2EDTA tubes following their own protocols. For TCRbeta analysis, collaborators shipped samples as frozen whole blood, isolated PBMCs, or DNA extracted from either of those sample types. About this clone itself: The antigen it recognizes is unknown. No base quality values were provided; no much bigger clone lies one nucleotide off.

The immunoSEQ Assay, a bias-controlled multiplex PCR, was used to amplify TCRbeta CDR3 regions from genomic DNA. Processing in the source paper ran as follows. Nucleated cell counts per sample were estimated from amplification of reference gene primers within the assay. To quantify the absolute abundance of each unique TCRbeta CDR3 rearrangement, sequence reads were collapsed and filtered. For each sample, productive Simpson clonality was calculated by taking the square root of Simpson's diversity index across productive rearrangements. TCRdb's version of the immuneACCESS table is confined to in-frame rearrangements and falls short of the full clone set. An unresolved V gene accounts for under half of the shortfall where checked; the remainder is of unknown origin. The V and J calls and the clone size are those of that table, but D and trimming were determined from the DNA. In all, the sample holds roughly 150,000 clones, and 70% to 85% of those were seen once. 7.2% of the sample is in the top ten clones.

There are 15 amino acids in the CDR3, from cysteine to phenylalanine inclusive. Just CDR3 DNA is preserved here, 45 bases in frame from base 1. The CDR1 and CDR2 encoded by the germline V gene (reference sequence) are SGHKS and YYEKEE. Between the V and J ends, shortened by 0 bases and 8 bases respectively, the junction contains 14 bases. The V and J genes are TRBV5-5 and TRBJ1-4; the D gene is possibly TRBD1, with 5 bases matching. This TCR derives from a woman aged 50 to 60 in a cohort sampled during active or convalescent COVID-19. The sequencing input was peripheral blood. CDR3 protein: CASSLGGRRGEKLFF. The bases read TGTGCCAGCAGCTTGGGGGGACGGCGGGGAGAAAAACTGTTTTTT. The CDR3 plus the reference TRBV5-5 and TRBJ1-4 genes for the other parts give the full variable domain: DAGVTQSPTHLIKTRGQQVTLRCSPISGHKSVSWYQQVLGQGPQFIFQYYEKEERGRGNFPDRFSARQFPNYSSELNVNALLLGDSALYLCASSLGGRRGEKLFFGSGTQLSVL.